This TCR beta chain was obtained from a study of identical twins (TCRdb year 2016). Background on the whole study: TCR alpha and beta repertoires from monozygotic twins, unrelated adults of various ages and cord blood were deep-sequenced to test whether fetal clonotypes persist. To rule out contamination, replicate twin experiments were performed at different times with different library preparation protocols. The paper as a whole reports these results and caveats: Invariant T cells such as MAIT and iNKT could partly confound zero-insertion analyses, although diverse VJ usage argued against such confounding for most clonotypes. In monozygotic twins, recombination models systematically underestimated out-of-frame TCR alpha sharing, but the models matched the sharing seen between unrelated individuals. Because the same donors could not be followed over many years, conclusions were based on cross-sectional statistical analysis. A weaker excess of twin sharing was found in beta out-of-frame sequences because the signal-to-noise ratio was lowered by fewer shared sequences. Compared with coincidental sharing between unrelated individuals, out-of-frame TCR alpha sequences shared between twins showed an excess of sequences with low generation probability. Fewer insertions were carried by abundant cord blood beta clonotypes, a similar but weaker trend appeared in young adult naive repertoires, and no such trend appeared in memory repertoires.

A remark on this clonotype: The clone's antigen remains unknown. The germline gene is not matched at one end of the junction; a read error may be the cause.

Via the germline V gene, CDR1 is MRHNA and CDR2 SNTAGT. Including cysteine and phenylalanine, the CDR3 has 11 amino acids. This entry keeps only the CDR3 DNA: 33 bases, framed from base 1. Every donor in the study was a healthy Caucasian. Three pairs of female monozygotic twins, all aged about 18 to 30 years, made up the twin cohort. Peripheral blood mononuclear cells were used as the source from which RNA for TCR libraries was isolated. The library was prepared using 5' RACE. TCRdb records Illumina HiSeq 2000 as the sequencer. Template switching introduced a universal primer binding site; the final cDNA contained a unique molecular identifier, enabling accurate counting of TCR cDNA molecules. Specific primers in the conserved constant-segment region were used to synthesize first-strand cDNA for the TCR alpha and beta chains. To control for contamination, every cDNA library carried two barcodes: a SMART-Mk sample barcode plus Illumina barcodes. Two successive PCR steps introduced TruSeq adapter sequences along with Illumina sample barcodes. TCR alpha and beta cDNA libraries were sequenced on the Illumina HiSeq platform with custom primers. Under the source paper's analysis protocol: Unique molecular identifiers were extracted from raw reads with MiGEC, and CDR3 positions were determined with MiXCR. For each individual, recombination models were inferred using an EM algorithm with the repgenHMM and IGoR tools. Shared clonotypes were analyzed with the tcR package in R, and sharing was normalized by the product of cloneset sizes. To study raw recombination without the effects of thymic and clonal selection, out-of-frame nonproductive sequences were analyzed. Using fastp at Q25 and MiXCR, TCRdb reprocessed the public reads and kept productive beta chains. Entries that share a CDR3 protein sequence are merged under the most common genes and DNA. These V and J calls originate from TCRdb's pipeline instead of the authors' own analysis. The sample contains about 720,000 distinct CDR3 sequences, 15% to 20% of them found a single time. The ten largest clones capture 10% to 15% of the sample.

These data were also reused for a study on T cells expressing NK-cell markers. The second source states: TCR beta-chain repertoires were profiled in sorted CD3+CD56+NKG2C+, CD3+CD56+NKG2C- and CD3+CD56-NKG2C+ T-cell subsets from eight donors. Seven of the eight sequenced donors were HCMV-seropositive and one was HCMV-seronegative. To restrict sorting to alphabetaTCR-expressing T cells, an anti-gammadeltaTCR antibody was added in several experiments. For 5 or 6 donors, the dominant CD3+CD56+NKG2C+ clonotypes were among the top 10 CD8+ clonotypes and accounted for roughly 1.0-7.5% of CD8+ T cells. Those dominant clonotypes were again the most abundant among CD3+CD56-NKG2C+ cells in four donors, at about 28.3-65%. Whether the expanded NKG2C-expressing T cell clones were specific for HCMV antigens remained unclear. All eight donors whose samples were sequenced were randomly selected healthy volunteers, three of them men and five women. HCMV serostatus was determined by detecting HCMV-specific IgG in serum with a commercial ELISA kit. For about six donors, unsorted PBMC were also used to sequence bulk peripheral blood T-cell repertoires. MIGEC was used to demultiplex reads and group the reads by UMI, and MiTCR was used to assemble and quantify clonotypes. To remove erroneous sequences, TCR cDNA sequences were retained only when supported by two or more reads. The tcR package was used for downstream repertoire analysis, and clonotypes were matched across fractions by CDR3 nucleotide sequence plus V segment. VDJmatch was used to annotate antigen specificity against VDJdb, with one amino acid substitution in CDR3 permitted.

The origin of this receptor is a young woman in good health. Material: PBMCs. The V gene is TRBV6-4 and the J gene is TRBJ2-1; no confident D gene assignment can be made. The CDR3 region has the sequence CATSSHNEQFF. The sequence in DNA is TGTGCCACCAGCTCCCACAATGAGCAGTTCTTC.